This TCR beta chain was identified during a study of blood T cell repertoires in COVID-19. Study background: The United States, Italy and Spain were the sources of the acute and convalescent COVID-19 samples.

TCRdb keeps only in-frame clones here, not all; method: immunoSEQ multiplex PCR. The sample carries 15,000 to 20,000 clones, roughly 89% recorded once. The V gene lost 7 bases and the J gene lost 0 bases, with 16 bases spanning the gap. Germline assignment: CDR1 LNHDA and CDR2 SQIVND (reference sequence). The CDR3 extends over 16 amino acids. The sequencing sample was made of peripheral blood. The receptor's source is a man in his sixties with active COVID-19. J is TRBJ1-3 and V is TRBV19; TRBD1 is a possible D gene (6 bases). The CDR3 here is CASNLQGLSSGNTIYF. In DNA form, the CDR3 reads TGTGCCAGTAACCTACAGGGATTAAGCTCTGGAAACACCATATATTTT.